One and the same sample provided the 13 T cell receptor beta chains below, sequenced in a study of shared clonotypes between healthy human individuals. Here immunoSEQ multiplex PCR was the method, and the copy in TCRdb shows in-frame clones only, minus some. This sample has roughly 1 million clones, with roughly 70% found just once. Specimen: memory CD4+ T cells sorted from blood. Regarding subset: CD45RA-negative fraction. The receptors were gathered from a man aged 18 to 30 in good health.

The chain couples TRBV7-9 to TRBJ2-5; D might be TRBD1 (6 bases). The germline V and J ends were trimmed by 5 bases and 5 bases, with 12 bases remaining between them. Germline V CDR1 and CDR2: SEHNR, FQNEAQ (reference sequence). The CDR3 totals 13 residues. The CDR3: CASSPQGRETQYF. Written as DNA, the CDR3 is TGTGCCAGCAGCCCACAGGGCAGGGAGACCCAGTACTTC.

The chain is built from TRBV5-1 and TRBJ2-7, with D tentatively TRBD1 (5 bases). The V gene's germline CDR1 is SGHRS and CDR2 YFSETQ. CDR3 size: 14 residues. Trimming left V 3 bases short and J 0 bases short, with 10 bases between. The CDR3 loop reads CASSSQALSYEQYF. The CDR3 coding sequence is TGCGCCAGCAGCTCACAGGCTCTCTCCTACGAGCAGTACTTC. The variable domain in full, with the rest retrieved from reference TRBV5-1 and TRBJ2-7, is KAGVTQTPRYLIKTRGQQVTLSCSPISGHRSVSWYQQTPGQGLQFLFEYFSETQRNKGNFPGRFSGRQFSNSRSEMNVSTLELGDSALYLCASSSQALSYEQYFGPGTRLTVT.

V usage is TRBV30 and J usage is TRBJ1-1; tentative D call: TRBD1 (6 bases). V lost 0 bases to trimming and J lost 4 bases, with 21 bases between them. CDR3 size: 17 residues. Germline V gene data show CDR1 as GTSNPN and CDR2 as SVGIG (reference sequence). CDR3 DNA: TGTGCCTGGAGTGTAGGTCGAACGGGGGGCTCAGGCACTGAAGCTTTCTTT. It specifies CAWSVGRTGGSGTEAFF.

This chain joins TRBV18 and TRBJ1-4, with D uncertain. The CDR3 has 13 amino acids. Germline V gene sequence: CDR1 KGHSH, CDR2 LQKENI. Trimming shortened V by 4 bases and J by 8 bases, and 11 bases separated the two germline ends. This chain's CDR3 is CASSRGSGEKLFF. The CDR3 DNA reads as TGTGCCAGCTCACGTGGGTCGGGAGAAAAACTGTTTTTT.

CDR3: CASSRSSGTVNTEAFF. In nucleotides, the CDR3 is TGTGCCAGCTCACGCTCATCCGGGACGGTGAACACTGAAGCTTTCTTT. V is TRBV18 and J is TRBJ1-1; D may be TRBD1 (5 bases). With 4 bases removed from V and 0 bases from J, the gap between germline ends came to 15 bases. The CDR3 length is 16 residues. Germline V lookup: CDR1 KGHSH, CDR2 LQKENI.

This chain connects TRBV18 to TRBJ2-5; no clear D. V lost 0 bases, J lost 5 bases, and 10 bases lay in between. Germline CDR1 KGHSH, CDR2 LQKENI. CDR3 size: 14 residues. The CDR3 sequence is CASSPPVTLETQYF. The CDR3 DNA is TGTGCCAGCTCACCACCGGTGACCTTGGAGACCCAGTACTTC.

This clone has a handful of counts. The gene calls are TRBV5-1 and TRBJ2-4, with D perhaps matching TRBD1 or TRBD2 (5 bases each). The CDR3 loop spans 14 amino acids. Germline CDR1 and CDR2: SGHRS and YFSETQ. The V end lost 5 bases, the J end lost 5 bases, and 14 bases lay between the germline ends. The CDR3 DNA is TGCGCCAGCAGTCTAGAGACGGGGCAAAACATTCAGTACTTC. Protein sequence: CASSLETGQNIQYF.

The V gene is TRBV6-5, the J gene TRBJ2-1, with D unclear. The CDR3 contains 11 residues. Trimming shortened V by 5 bases and J by 9 bases, and 8 bases separated the two germline ends. CDR1 MNHEY and CDR2 SVGAGI come from the germline V gene. CDR3 sequence (DNA): TGTGCCAGCAGTAGGGCCGGTGAGCAGTTCTTC. Encoded protein: CASSRAGEQFF.

The J gene is TRBJ1-2, the V gene TRBV25-1; D is uncertain. This CDR3 spans 14 amino acids. In germline, CDR1 is MGHDK, CDR2 SYGVNS. V was shortened by 6 bases and J by 4 bases, with 15 bases between the two germline ends. Here the CDR3 reads CASRDQTPFYGYTF. In nucleotides, the CDR3 is TGTGCCAGCAGGGATCAGACACCGTTCTATGGCTACACCTTC.

About this clone itself: Other nucleotide sequences from this sample produce the same CDR3. The V call is TRBV5-1, the J call TRBJ1-2, with D perhaps TRBD1 (6 bases). Germline CDR1 SGHRS, CDR2 YFSETQ. The CDR3 sequence is 12 residues long. Between the trimmed V and J ends, which lost 0 bases and 8 bases, there was a span of 8 bases. CDR3 coding DNA: TGCGCCAGCAGCTTGGACAGGGAAGGCTACACCTTC. This translates into CASSLDREGYTF.

The chain uses TRBV7-8 and TRBJ2-1; 12 bases line up with TRBD2. The CDR3 runs to 14 residues. The V segment lost 6 bases and the J segment 6 bases; nucleotides outside the gene matches: 3. Germline V CDR1 and CDR2: SGHVS, FQNEAQ. This chain's CDR3 is CASRPTSGSNEQFF. The DNA of the CDR3 is TGTGCCAGCAGGCCGACTAGCGGGAGCAATGAGCAGTTCTTC.

The chain joins TRBV6-5 to TRBJ1-3, with TRBD1 identical over 7 bases. The CDR3 loop spans 15 amino acids. CDR1 and CDR2 from the germline V gene are MNHEY and SVGAGI. Trimming at V came to 0 bases and at J to 3 bases, leaving 2 bases not matched to a gene. CDR3 sequence reads: CASSYSTGNGNTIYF. The CDR3 DNA follows: TGTGCCAGCAGTTACTCGACAGGGAATGGAAACACCATATATTTT.

The chain uses TRBV5-1 and TRBJ2-1; perhaps TRBD2 as D (5 bases). V was shortened by 4 bases and J by 6 bases, with 20 bases between the two germline ends. CDR3 length: 16 residues. Germline V gene data show CDR1 as SGHRS and CDR2 as YFSETQ. In DNA form, the CDR3 reads TGCGCCAGCAGCCCCCCCCACCTAGTGAGGGCCAATGAGCAGTTCTTC. Encoded protein: CASSPPHLVRANEQFF.